The sequence of this T cell receptor (beta chain) was determined in a study of Ad26.COV2.S vaccination and SARS-CoV-2 variants. Turning to this clone: What it binds is unknown.

Study-wide findings and caveats: The analyses of TCR breadth and depth may have understated the size of total T cell responses.

The sample's treatment: 15 to 20 received Ad26.COV2.S at low or high dose, single or two shots; five or six received placebo; per-sample allocation not given. Sampling was performed 63 days after the first vaccine or placebo injection. Clones were read by immunoSEQ multiplex PCR, and TCRdb kept only the in-frame ones, dropping some. The table lists hundreds of thousands of clones, 70% to 90% of them singletons. The TCR was taken from a person between 18 and 65 years old who received the Ad26.COV2.S COVID-19 vaccine or a placebo. The material sequenced was peripheral blood, taken in a trial of Ad26.COV2.S vaccine versus placebo.

The CDR3 region is CASSLSETQYF. The CDR3 DNA sequence: TGTGCCAGCAGCCTCTCGGAGACCCAGTACTTC. The chain uses TRBV3-1 (or the pseudogene TRBV3-2) and TRBJ2-5, with D unclear. The CDR3 consists of 11 residues. The V end lost 4 bases, the J end lost 5 bases, and 5 bases lay between the germline ends. Germline V lookup: CDR1 LGHDT, CDR2 YNNKEL (reference sequence).